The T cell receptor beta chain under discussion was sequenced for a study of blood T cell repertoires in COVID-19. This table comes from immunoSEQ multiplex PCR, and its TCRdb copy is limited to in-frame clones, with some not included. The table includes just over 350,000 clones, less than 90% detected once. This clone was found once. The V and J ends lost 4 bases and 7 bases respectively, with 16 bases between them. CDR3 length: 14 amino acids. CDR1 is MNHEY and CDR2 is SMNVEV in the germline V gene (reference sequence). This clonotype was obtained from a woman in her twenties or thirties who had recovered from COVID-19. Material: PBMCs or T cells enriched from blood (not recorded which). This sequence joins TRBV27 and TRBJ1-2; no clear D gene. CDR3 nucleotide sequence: TGTGCCAGCAGTTGGAGGGAGGTCGGAAGTGGCTACACCTTC. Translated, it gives CASSWREVGSGYTF.